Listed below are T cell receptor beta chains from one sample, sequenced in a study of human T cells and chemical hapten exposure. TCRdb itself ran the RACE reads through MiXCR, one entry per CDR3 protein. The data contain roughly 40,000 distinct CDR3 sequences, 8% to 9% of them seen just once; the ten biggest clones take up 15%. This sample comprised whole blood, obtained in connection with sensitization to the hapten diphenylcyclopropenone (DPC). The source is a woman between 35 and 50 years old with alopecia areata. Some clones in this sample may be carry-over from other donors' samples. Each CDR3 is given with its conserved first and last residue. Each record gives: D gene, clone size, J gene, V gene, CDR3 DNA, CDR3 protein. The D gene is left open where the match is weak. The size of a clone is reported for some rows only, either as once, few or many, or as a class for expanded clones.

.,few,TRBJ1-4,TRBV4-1,TGCGCCAGCACAGGGGCCGCCCCTAATGAAAAACTGTTTTTT,CASTGAAPNEKLFF
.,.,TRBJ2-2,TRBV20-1,TGCAGTGCTAAACACCCCGCTGACACCGGGGAGCTGTTTTTT,CSAKHPADTGELFF
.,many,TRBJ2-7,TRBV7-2,TGTGCCAGCAGCTCCTTTGGACAGATCTACGAGCAGTACTTC,CASSSFGQIYEQYF
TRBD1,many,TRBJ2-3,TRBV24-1,TGTGCCACCAGTGATGGCAGGGGGCAGGCAGATACGCAGTATTTT,CATSDGRGQADTQYF
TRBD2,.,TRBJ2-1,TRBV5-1,TGCGCCAGCATGGGACTAGCGGGGGAGGTTGAGCAGTTCTTC,CASMGLAGEVEQFF
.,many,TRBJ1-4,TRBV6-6,TGTGCCAGCGGCACAACTAATGAAAAACTGTTTTTT,CASGTTNEKLFF
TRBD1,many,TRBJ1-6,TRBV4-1,TGCGCCAGCAGCCAAATGACAGGGATGAGACATAATTCACCCCTCCACTTT,CASSQMTGMRHNSPLHF
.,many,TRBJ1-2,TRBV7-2,TGTGCCAGCAGCTCCGGGACACTATATGGCTACACCTTC,CASSSGTLYGYTF
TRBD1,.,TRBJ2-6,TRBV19,TGTGCCAGTTTTCAGGGGGTGTTTTCTGGGACCAACGTCCTGACTTTC,CASFQGVFSGTNVLTF
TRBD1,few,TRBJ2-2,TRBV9,TGTGCCAGCAGCCCTCGGGACAGTGGTACCGGGGAGCTGTTTTTT,CASSPRDSGTGELFF
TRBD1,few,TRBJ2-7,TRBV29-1,TGCAGCGCAGAAAGGGACAGGGGGCGCGAGCAGTACTTC,CSAERDRGREQYF
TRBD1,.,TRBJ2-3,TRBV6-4,TGTGCCAGCAGTGAATCCTACAGGGGAGATACGCAGTATTTT,CASSESYRGDTQYF
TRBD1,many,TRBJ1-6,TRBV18,TGTGCCAGCTCACCCGGACAGGGGAAGGATTCACCCCTCCACTTT,CASSPGQGKDSPLHF
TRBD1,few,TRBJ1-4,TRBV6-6,TGTGCCAGCAGGCGGGACAGTAGTAATGAAAAACTGTTTTTT,CASRRDSSNEKLFF
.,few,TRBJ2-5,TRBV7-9,TGTGCCAGCAGCTTTGGACGAGGGGCAGAGACCCAGTACTTC,CASSFGRGAETQYF
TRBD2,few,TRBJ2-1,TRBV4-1,TGCGCCAGCAGCCATAGAGCGGGGGAGATCTACAATGAGCAGTTCTTC,CASSHRAGEIYNEQFF
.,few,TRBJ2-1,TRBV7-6,TGTGCCAGCAGCGAGACAGTAGGTGAGCAGTTCTTC,CASSETVGEQFF
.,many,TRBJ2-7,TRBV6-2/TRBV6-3,TGTGCCAGCAGTTACTCAGCCTCCTACGAGCAGTACTTC,CASSYSASYEQYF
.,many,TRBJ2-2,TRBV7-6,TGTGCCAGCAGCTCCCACAGGACCGGGGAGCTGTTTTTT,CASSSHRTGELFF
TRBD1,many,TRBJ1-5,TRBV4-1,TGCGCCAGCAGCCAAGGACAGGGTAGCAATCAGCCCCAGCATTTT,CASSQGQGSNQPQHF
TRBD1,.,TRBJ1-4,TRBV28,TGTGCCAGCATGGAACAGGGGGCGTGGGAAAAACTGTTTTTT,CASMEQGAWEKLFF
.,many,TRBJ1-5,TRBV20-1,TGCAGTGCTAGAGATGTAACAGAACCCGATCAGCCCCAGCATTTT,CSARDVTEPDQPQHF
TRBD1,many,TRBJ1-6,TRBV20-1,TGCAGTGCTCCGAGACCGGGACAGGGGAGTTCACCCCTCCACTTT,CSAPRPGQGSSPLHF
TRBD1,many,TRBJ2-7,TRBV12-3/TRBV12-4,TGTGCCAGCAGTATACCGGGACAGAGCTACGAGCAGTACTTC,CASSIPGQSYEQYF
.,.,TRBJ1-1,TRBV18,TGTGACAGCTCACCTCGAAAGACTCAGAACACTGAAGCTTTCTTT,CDSSPRKTQNTEAFF
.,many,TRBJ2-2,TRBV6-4,TGTGCCAGCAGTGACTCCAGGGACACCGGGGAGCTGTTTTTT,CASSDSRDTGELFF
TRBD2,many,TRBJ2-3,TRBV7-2,TGTGCCAGCAGCACTAGACTAGCGGGGGAGGCAGATACGCAGTATTTT,CASSTRLAGEADTQYF
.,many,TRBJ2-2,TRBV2,TGTGCCAGCAGTGTGGACAGCTACACCGGGGAGCTGTTTTTT,CASSVDSYTGELFF
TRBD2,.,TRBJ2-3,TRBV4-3,TGCGCCAGCAGCCCAGGACTAGCGGGGGACCTTGATACGCAGTATTTT,CASSPGLAGDLDTQYF
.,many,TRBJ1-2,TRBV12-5,TGTGCTAGTGGTTTGGTCCCCACAGGGCACTCTCCTAACTATGGCTACACCTTC,CASGLVPTGHSPNYGYTF
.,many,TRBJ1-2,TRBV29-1,TGCAGCGTTGTCTCACCCCACAGGGTGGATGGCTACACCTTC,CSVVSPHRVDGYTF
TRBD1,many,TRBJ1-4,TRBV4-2,TGTGCCAGCAGCCAAGAGGTCCGGACAGGGATGGAGGAAAAACTGTTTTTT,CASSQEVRTGMEEKLFF
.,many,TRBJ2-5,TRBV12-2,TGTGCAAGTCGCTTGCCCACCCGGCTAGCGGGGGGCAAAGAGACCCAGTACTTC,CASRLPTRLAGGKETQYF
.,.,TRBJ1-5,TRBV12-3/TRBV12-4,TGTGCCAGCAGTTTAGGAGGGAAAGGTCAGCCCCAGCATTTT,CASSLGGKGQPQHF
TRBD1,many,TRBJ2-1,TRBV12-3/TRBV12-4,TGTGCCAGCAATATCGTACTACAGGGGGCGGTGAGTTTGGGTGAGCAGTTCTTC,CASNIVLQGAVSLGEQFF
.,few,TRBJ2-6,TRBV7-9,TGTGCCAGCAGCCAGGCCATCCTCTCTGGGGCCAACGTCCTGACTTTC,CASSQAILSGANVLTF
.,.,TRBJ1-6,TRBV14,TGTGCCAGCAGCCCTACTACAGACAGAAATTCACCCCTCCACTTT,CASSPTTDRNSPLHF
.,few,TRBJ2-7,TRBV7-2,TGTGCCAGCAGCCTCCCCCCCGGAGGACCCAAGGGCTACGAGCAGTACTTC,CASSLPPGGPKGYEQYF